A selection of T cell receptor beta chains follows, all from one sample in a study of human T cells and chemical hapten exposure. One entry per CDR3 protein results from TCRdb running MiXCR on the RACE reads. The sample has more than 70,000 distinct CDR3 sequences; around 10% are singletons. The sample here was whole blood, taken in connection with sensitization to the hapten diphenylcyclopropenone (DPC). These TCRs come from a man aged 18 to 29 with alopecia areata. Some clones in this sample may be carry-over from other donors' samples. CDR3s include the opening cysteine and the closing phenylalanine or tryptophan. A D gene is named only where the DNA matches it firmly. Clone size, where shown, is once, few, many, or a class for clones that have expanded.

CDR3aa | CDR3nt | v_gene | d_gene | abundance | j_gene
CASSPSGTGTSNEQFF | TGTGCCAGCTCACCAAGTGGGACAGGGACCTCCAATGAGCAGTTCTTC | TRBV18 | TRBD1 | many | TRBJ2-1
CASSPPGGKAFF | TGCGCCAGCAGCCCCCCGGGGGGAAAAGCTTTCTTT | TRBV4-1 | - | - | TRBJ1-1
CASSLTEANNSPLHF | TGTGCCAGCAGTCTGACAGAGGCCAATAATTCACCCCTCCACTTT | TRBV27 | - | many | TRBJ1-6
CASSKSIVTNQPQHF | TGTGCCAGCAGTAAATCGATAGTCACCAATCAGCCCCAGCATTTT | TRBV6-5 | - | - | TRBJ1-5
CASSLFGPYSNQPQHF | TGTGCCAGCAGTTTATTCGGGCCTTATAGCAATCAGCCCCAGCATTTT | TRBV27 | - | many | TRBJ1-5
CAISGGATGNTIYF | TGTGCCATCAGTGGGGGGGCAACTGGAAACACCATATATTTT | TRBV10-3 | - | - | TRBJ1-3
CASSQVGLEPQHF | TGCGCTAGCAGCCAAGTGGGGCTGGAGCCCCAGCATTTT | TRBV4-1 | - | - | TRBJ1-5
CASSVEHTMNTEAFF | TGTGCCAGCAGCGTAGAGCACACGATGAACACTGAAGCTTTCTTT | TRBV9 | - | few | TRBJ1-1
CASSQVGTGLNEQFF | TGCGCCAGCAGCCAAGTGGGGACGGGACTGAATGAGCAGTTCTTC | TRBV4-3 | - | - | TRBJ2-1
CATSDPGRGETGELFF | TGTGCCACCAGTGACCCAGGACGGGGCGAGACCGGGGAGCTGTTTTTT | TRBV24-1 | - | - | TRBJ2-2
CASSPDGYGYTF | TGTGCCAGCAGCCCGGACGGCTATGGCTACACCTTC | TRBV7-3 | - | few | TRBJ1-2
CASSQAVSRANTEAFF | TGCGCCAGCAGCCAAGCCGTTTCCAGGGCGAACACTGAAGCTTTCTTT | TRBV4-1 | - | - | TRBJ1-1
CASSLYGFYNEQFF | TGTGCCAGCAGCTTATACGGGTTCTACAATGAGCAGTTCTTC | TRBV7-2 | - | many | TRBJ2-1
CASSPIDQGNTEAFF | TGTGCCAGCTCACCTATCGACCAGGGGAACACTGAAGCTTTCTTT | TRBV18 | - | many | TRBJ1-1
CAISELGQRTDTQYF | TGTGCCATCAGTGAGTTGGGACAGCGCACAGATACGCAGTATTTT | TRBV10-3 | TRBD1 | few | TRBJ2-3
CASSPARVYEQYF | TGTGCCAGCAGCCCAGCCCGGGTCTACGAGCAGTACTTC | TRBV28 | - | - | TRBJ2-7
CASSFGQNTGELFF | TGTGCCAGCAGCTTCGGGCAGAACACCGGGGAGCTGTTTTTT | TRBV7-9 | - | - | TRBJ2-2
CASSSIDRARSANTEAFF | TGTGCCAGCAGTTCCATCGACAGGGCGAGGAGTGCGAACACTGAAGCTTTCTTT | TRBV6-5 | TRBD1 | few | TRBJ1-1
CASSLVGQSYF | TGTGCCAGCAGTTTAGTGGGACAGTCGTACTTC | TRBV28 | TRBD1 | - | TRBJ2-4
CASQTSYTEAFF | TGTGCCAGCCAGACAAGTTACACTGAAGCTTTCTTT | TRBV12-3/TRBV12-4 | - | many | TRBJ1-1
CASSQERGYEQFF | TGCGCCAGCAGCCAAGAGAGGGGGTATGAGCAGTTCTTC | TRBV4-3 | - | few | TRBJ2-1
CASSQEGGSYGYTF | TGCGCCAGCAGCCAAGAGGGCGGATCCTATGGCTACACCTTC | TRBV4-3 | - | few | TRBJ1-2
CASSLYMGNTDTQYF | TGTGCCAGCAGCTTGTACATGGGAAACACAGATACGCAGTATTTT | TRBV7-7 | - | many | TRBJ2-3
CASSPGGQRNEQFF | TGTGCCAGCAGCCCCGGGGGACAGAGGAATGAGCAGTTCTTC | TRBV5-5 | - | few | TRBJ2-1